These 22 T cell receptor beta chains share one sample of origin, sequenced in a study of PD-L1 blockade in urothelial cancer. Time point defined: pretreatment peripheral blood. Clones were read by immunoSEQ multiplex PCR, and TCRdb kept only the in-frame ones, dropping some. The repertoire consists of under 95,000 clones, with more than 70% occurring once and the leading ten covering about an eighth. Sequenced here: PBMCs, sampled around atezolizumab (anti-PD-L1) treatment. The receptors derive from a man aged 55 to 70 with urothelial cancer.

The chain uses TRBV9 and TRBJ1-2, with D possibly TRBD1 on 6 matching bases. Trimming cost V 0 bases and J 5 bases, with 20 bases left between them. The CDR3 sequence is 17 residues long. Germline V CDR1 and CDR2: SGDLS, YYNGEE. The CDR3 is CASSVGSLEGRGYGYTF. In DNA form, the CDR3 reads TGTGCCAGCAGCGTAGGGTCATTAGAGGGCAGGGGATATGGCTACACCTTC.

CDR3 DNA sequence: TGTGCCAGCTCACCAAGGAGTCGGAACACTGAAGCTTTCTTT. This translates into CASSPRSRNTEAFF. This chain uses TRBV18 with TRBJ1-1; D is undetermined. CDR1 KGHSH and CDR2 LQKENI come from the germline V gene. Trimming left V 2 bases short and J 1 base short, with 8 bases between. CDR3 size: 14 residues.

The chain joins TRBV2 to TRBJ1-2; TRBD1 is a possible D gene (6 bases). V lost 6 bases, J lost 5 bases, and 16 bases lay in between. Germline V gene lookup returns CDR1 SNHLY and CDR2 FYNNEI. The CDR3 is made up of 14 amino acids. As DNA, the CDR3 is TGTGCCAGCAGAGCAGGGGCATTCAGTTATGGCTACACCTTC. This translates into CASRAGAFSYGYTF.

CDR3 in DNA: TGTGCCAGCAGTCCCCCCTCCACGGTAGCCAAAAACATTCAGTACTTC. It yields the protein CASSPPSTVAKNIQYF. The chain carries TRBV6-6 and TRBJ2-4; no definite D call. The ends were cut back, 5 bases at V and 0 bases at J, with 14 bases in the middle. CDR1 and CDR2 from the germline V gene are MNHNY and SVGAGI (reference sequence). This CDR3 has 16 amino acids.

The chain combines TRBV19 with TRBJ2-7, with 11 bases fitting TRBD1. Germline CDR1 is LNHDA and CDR2 is SQIVND (reference sequence). Unmatched junction bases numbered 6, after V lost 8 bases and J lost 0 bases. This CDR3 has 15 amino acids. This CDR3 is CASELGTGGSYEQYF. The CDR3 DNA reads as TGTGCCAGTGAGTTGGGGACAGGGGGCTCCTACGAGCAGTACTTC.

V gene TRBV1 combines with J gene TRBJ1-4; TRBD1, the table's D call, was not compared with the DNA. TRBV1 is described as a pseudogene. The CDR3 consists of 18 residues. In nucleotides, the CDR3 is TGCACCAGCAGCTACCACTTCAACCCCGGGACAGGGGATGAAAAACTGTTTTTT. This encodes CTSSYHFNPGTGDEKLFF.

The rearrangement uses TRBV6-1 and TRBJ2-2; 8 positions match TRBD2. Germline loops: CDR1 MNHNS, CDR2 SASEGT. The J segment lost 2 bases and the V segment lost 7 bases, leaving 6 bases of the junction unmatched. The CDR3 covers 15 residues. In DNA, the CDR3 is TGTGCCAGCAACCCGCGGGGGGCTAACACCGGGGAGCTGTTTTTT. Translating it yields CASNPRGANTGELFF.

This sequence joins TRBV19 and TRBJ1-5, with 9 bases aligning to TRBD1. Trimming took 3 bases from V and 4 from J; bases not matched to a gene: 10. Germline V gives CDR1 LNHDA, CDR2 SQIVND (reference sequence). The CDR3 is 17 amino acids. CDR3 sequence (DNA): TGTGCCAGTAGTATGGAACGGGGACAGGGCGGGAATCAGCCCCAGCATTTT. Amino acids: CASSMERGQGGNQPQHF.

Many counts were recorded for this clone. The V call is TRBV19, the J call TRBJ1-2; TRBD1 might be the D (5 bases). This CDR3 has 15 residues. CDR1 and CDR2 from the germline V gene are LNHDA and SQIVND (reference sequence). V was cut by 4 bases and J by 3 bases, with 15 bases left in between. For the CDR3, the DNA is TGTGCCAGTAGTACGACATACGACAGCTACTATGGCTACACCTTC. Amino acids: CASSTTYDSYYGYTF.

The chain is built from TRBV14 and TRBJ2-5; a weak D match, TRBD1 (5 bases). Between the trimmed V and J ends, which lost 0 bases and 5 bases, there was a span of 13 bases. Germline loops: CDR1 SGHDN, CDR2 FVKESK. The CDR3 runs to 15 residues. CDR3: CASSQEGRRAETQYF. CDR3 nucleotide sequence: TGTGCCAGCAGCCAAGAAGGACGCAGGGCGGAGACCCAGTACTTC.

The chain employs TRBV9 and TRBJ2-3; a weak D match, TRBD1 (6 bases). The germline gives CDR1 SGDLS, CDR2 YYNGEE. This CDR3 region has 16 residues. Between the trimmed V and J ends, which lost 0 bases and 0 bases, there was a span of 11 bases. The chain's CDR3 is CASSVEGDLSTDTQYF. The CDR3 bases are TGTGCCAGCAGCGTAGAGGGGGACCTTAGCACAGATACGCAGTATTTT.

The gene calls are TRBV6-1 and TRBJ2-5; tentative D call: TRBD2 (5 bases). V lost 7 bases and J lost 4, with 10 bases in between. This CDR3 comprises 12 residues. CDR1 and CDR2 from the germline V gene are MNHNS and SASEGT. CDR3: CASKGVGETQYF. The CDR3 bases are TGTGCCAGCAAGGGAGTCGGAGAGACCCAGTACTTC.

The CDR3 coding sequence is TGCGCCAGCAGCTTAAGCCTTACAAGGAGCTCCTACGAGCAGTACTTC. Translated: CASSLSLTRSSYEQYF. The V gene is TRBV5-1, the J gene TRBJ2-7; D is unclear. V was pared by 2 bases and J by 0 bases, with 15 bases between. CDR1 and CDR2 from the germline V gene are SGHRS and YFSETQ. This CDR3 comprises 16 residues.

This rearrangement joins TRBV6-5 to TRBJ1-2, with D tentatively TRBD1 (6 bases). V was pared by 7 bases and J by 6 bases, with 18 bases between. Germline V CDR1 and CDR2: MNHEY, SVGAGI. The CDR3 is 14 amino acids. The CDR3 sequence is CASNPGDYFHGYTF. The CDR3 DNA reads TGTGCCAGCAACCCAGGGGACTACTTCCATGGCTACACCTTC.

The chain is built from TRBV13 and TRBJ2-3, with 8 positions matching TRBD1. The germline CDR1 and CDR2 sequences are PRHDT and FYEKMQ (reference sequence). CDR3 length: 14 residues. V lost 2 bases, J lost 4 bases, and 2 bases stayed unmatched. DNA of the CDR3: TGTGCCAGCAGCTTAAGGACAGGGTCAGATACGCAGTATTTT. Translation: CASSLRTGSDTQYF.

The chain recombines TRBV7-3 with TRBJ2-7; 8 nucleotides line up with TRBD1. Germline loops: CDR1 SGHTA, CDR2 FQGTGA. The CDR3 is 14 amino acids. The J segment lost 3 bases and the V segment lost 5 bases, leaving 6 bases of the junction unmatched. CDR3: CASSPGQVHYEQYF. The CDR3 DNA reads TGTGCCAGCAGCCCGGGACAGGTCCACTACGAGCAGTACTTC.

The genes are TRBV9 and TRBJ2-2; 9 bases line up with TRBD1. The CDR3 length is 15 residues. With 4 bases clipped from V and 5 bases from J, the junction kept 6 bases outside the gene matches. The V gene's germline CDR1 is SGDLS and CDR2 YYNGEE. The chain's CDR3 is CASSTQGAGTGELFF. The DNA for the CDR3 is TGTGCCAGCAGCACACAGGGGGCCGGGACCGGGGAGCTGTTTTTT.

The rearrangement joins TRBV18 to TRBJ2-3; maybe TRBD2 (5 bases). The CDR3 totals 17 residues. Germline V lookup: CDR1 KGHSH, CDR2 LQKENI. Trimming shortened V by 3 bases and J by 0 bases, and 16 bases separated the two germline ends. CDR3 protein: CASSPAQRRTSTDTQYF. In nucleotides, the CDR3 is TGTGCCAGCTCACCGGCCCAAAGACGGACTAGCACAGATACGCAGTATTTT.

V is TRBV7-3 and J is TRBJ2-7; D may be TRBD2 (5 bases). The ends were cut back, 3 bases at V and 0 bases at J, with 15 bases in the middle. CDR1 SGHTA and CDR2 FQGTGA come from the germline V gene. The CDR3 length is 16 residues. For the CDR3, the DNA is TGTGCCAGCAGCTTCCGCGGAGGTCCTAGCTCCTACGAGCAGTACTTC. This codes for CASSFRGGPSSYEQYF.

V usage is TRBV6-6 and J usage is TRBJ2-1; tentative D call: TRBD2 (5 bases). This CDR3 contains 16 residues. Trimming removed 2 bases from V and 0 bases from J, with 11 bases in between. The germline CDR1 and CDR2 sequences are MNHNY and SVGAGI (reference sequence). CDR3 region: CASSYEGPSSYNEQFF. CDR3 DNA: TGTGCCAGCAGTTACGAGGGCCCCAGCTCCTACAATGAGCAGTTCTTC.

This chain joins TRBV28 and TRBJ1-2; D is undetermined. Germline-derived CDR1 and CDR2 are MDHEN and SYDVKM. The CDR3 sequence is 12 residues long. V was trimmed by 11 bases and J by 4 bases, leaving 14 bases between them. The CDR3: CAGGTGIYGYTF. CDR3 in DNA: TGTGCCGGTGGAACGGGTATCTATGGCTACACCTTC.

This clone was found once. The chain is built from TRBV10-3 and TRBJ2-1, with TRBD2 as a possible D gene (5 bases). CDR1 and CDR2 (germline): ENHRY, SYGVKD. The V and J ends lost 4 bases and 0 bases respectively, with 13 bases between them. The CDR3 sequence is 16 residues long. The CDR3: CAISVVASLSYNEQFF. As DNA, the CDR3 is TGTGCCATCAGTGTTGTAGCGTCCCTCTCCTACAATGAGCAGTTCTTC.